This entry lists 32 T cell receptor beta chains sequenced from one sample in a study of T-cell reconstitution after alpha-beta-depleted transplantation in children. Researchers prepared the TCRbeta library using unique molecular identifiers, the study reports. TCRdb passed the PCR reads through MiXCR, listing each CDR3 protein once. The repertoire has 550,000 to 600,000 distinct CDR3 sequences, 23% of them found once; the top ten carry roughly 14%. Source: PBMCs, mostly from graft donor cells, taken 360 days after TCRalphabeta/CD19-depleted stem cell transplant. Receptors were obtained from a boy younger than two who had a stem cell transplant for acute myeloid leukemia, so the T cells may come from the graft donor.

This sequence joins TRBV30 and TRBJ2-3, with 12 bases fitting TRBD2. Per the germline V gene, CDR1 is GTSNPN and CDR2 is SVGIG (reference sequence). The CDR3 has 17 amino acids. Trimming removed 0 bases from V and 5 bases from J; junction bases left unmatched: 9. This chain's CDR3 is CAWSVGASGGAIDTQYF. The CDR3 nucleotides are TGTGCCTGGAGTGTAGGGGCTAGCGGGGGGGCCATAGATACGCAGTATTTT.

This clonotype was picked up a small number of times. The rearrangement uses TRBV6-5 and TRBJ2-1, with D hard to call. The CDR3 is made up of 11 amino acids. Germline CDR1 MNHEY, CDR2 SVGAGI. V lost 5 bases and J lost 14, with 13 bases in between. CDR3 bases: TGTGCCAGCAGTGGCGGAAGCTGGGAGTTCTTC. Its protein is CASSGGSWEFF.

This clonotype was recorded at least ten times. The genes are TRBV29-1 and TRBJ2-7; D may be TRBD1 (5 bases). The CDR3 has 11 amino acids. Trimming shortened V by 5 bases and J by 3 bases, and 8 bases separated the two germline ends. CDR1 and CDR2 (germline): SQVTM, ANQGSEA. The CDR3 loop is CSVLTGYEQYV. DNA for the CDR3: TGCAGCGTTTTAACAGGCTACGAGCAGTACGTC.

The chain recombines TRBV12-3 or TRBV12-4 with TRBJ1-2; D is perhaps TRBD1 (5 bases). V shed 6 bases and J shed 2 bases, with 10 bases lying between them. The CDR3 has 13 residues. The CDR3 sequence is CASRPPGNYGYTF. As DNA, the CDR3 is TGTGCCAGCAGGCCGCCAGGGAACTATGGCTACACCTTC.

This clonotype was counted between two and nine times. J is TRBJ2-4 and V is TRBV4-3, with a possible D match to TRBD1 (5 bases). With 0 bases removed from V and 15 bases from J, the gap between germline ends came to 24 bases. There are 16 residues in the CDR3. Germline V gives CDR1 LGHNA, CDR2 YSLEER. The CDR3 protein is CASSQDLRGPGSQTYF. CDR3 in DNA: TGCGCCAGCAGCCAAGATCTTCGAGGCCCAGGGTCCCAGACGTACTTC.

The chain's CDR3 is CASSYRDGELAGDYEQYF. In nucleotides, the CDR3 is TGTGCCAGCAGTTACAGGGACGGCGAGCTAGCGGGGGACTACGAGCAGTACTTC. V and J are TRBV6-5 and TRBJ2-7, with 10 positions matching TRBD2. V was clipped by 2 bases and J by 3 bases; unmatched bases: 13. The CDR3 has 18 amino acids. Germline CDR1 and CDR2: MNHEY and SVGAGI.

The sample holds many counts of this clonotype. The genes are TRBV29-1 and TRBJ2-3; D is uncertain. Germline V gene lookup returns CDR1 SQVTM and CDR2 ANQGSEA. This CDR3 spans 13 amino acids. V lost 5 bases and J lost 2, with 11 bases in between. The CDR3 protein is CSVISLATDTQYF. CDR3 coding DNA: TGCAGCGTTATTTCGTTAGCCACAGATACGCAGTATTTT.

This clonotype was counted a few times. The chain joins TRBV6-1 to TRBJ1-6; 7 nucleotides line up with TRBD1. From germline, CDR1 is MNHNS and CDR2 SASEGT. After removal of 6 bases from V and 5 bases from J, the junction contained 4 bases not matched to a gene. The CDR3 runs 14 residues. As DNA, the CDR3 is TGTGCCAGCAGAGAGGACAGGCATAATTCACCCCTCCACTTT. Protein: CASREDRHNSPLHF.

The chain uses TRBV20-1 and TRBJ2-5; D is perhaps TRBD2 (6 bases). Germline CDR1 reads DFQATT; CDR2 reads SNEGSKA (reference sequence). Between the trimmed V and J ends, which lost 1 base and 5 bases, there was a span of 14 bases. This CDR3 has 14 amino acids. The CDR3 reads CSARVFLAPETQYF. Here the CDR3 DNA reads TGCAGTGCTAGAGTGTTCCTAGCGCCGGAGACCCAGTACTTC.

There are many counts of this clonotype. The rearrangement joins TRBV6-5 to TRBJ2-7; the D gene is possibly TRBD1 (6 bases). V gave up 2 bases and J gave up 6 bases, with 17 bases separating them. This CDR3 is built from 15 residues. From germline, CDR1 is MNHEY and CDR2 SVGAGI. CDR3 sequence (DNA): TGTGCCAGCAGTTACAGAAAGGCAGGGGTGAGCGAGCAGTACTTC. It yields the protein CASSYRKAGVSEQYF.

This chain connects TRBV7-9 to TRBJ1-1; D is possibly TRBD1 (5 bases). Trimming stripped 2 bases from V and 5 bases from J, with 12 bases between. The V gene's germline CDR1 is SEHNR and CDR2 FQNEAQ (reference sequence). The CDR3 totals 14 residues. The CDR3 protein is CASSLKGRGTEAFF. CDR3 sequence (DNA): TGTGCCAGCAGCTTAAAGGGGAGAGGGACTGAAGCTTTCTTT.

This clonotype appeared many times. CDR3 sequence (DNA): TGTGCCAGCAGTTGGGTCGGGGACGCACTTTCTTATCAGCCCCAGCATTTT. Amino acids: CASSWVGDALSYQPQHF. The V call is TRBV28, the J call TRBJ1-5; a possible D gene is TRBD1 (5 bases). Trimming took 4 bases from V and 5 from J, leaving 21 bases between them. Germline V lookup: CDR1 MDHEN, CDR2 SYDVKM. The CDR3 has 17 amino acids.

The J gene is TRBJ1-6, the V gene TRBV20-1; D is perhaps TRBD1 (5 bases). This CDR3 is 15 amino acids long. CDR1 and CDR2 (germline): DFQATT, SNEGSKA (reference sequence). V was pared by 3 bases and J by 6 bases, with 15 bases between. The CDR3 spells CSARVDGGLNSPLHF. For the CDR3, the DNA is TGCAGTGCTAGGGTAGACGGGGGTCTTAATTCACCCCTCCACTTT.

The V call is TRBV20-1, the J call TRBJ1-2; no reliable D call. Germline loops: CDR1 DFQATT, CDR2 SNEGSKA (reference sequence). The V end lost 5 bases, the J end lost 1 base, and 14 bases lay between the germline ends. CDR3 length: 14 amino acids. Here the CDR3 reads CSAGWDDINYGYTF. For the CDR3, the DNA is TGCAGTGCTGGATGGGATGATATTAACTATGGCTACACCTTC.

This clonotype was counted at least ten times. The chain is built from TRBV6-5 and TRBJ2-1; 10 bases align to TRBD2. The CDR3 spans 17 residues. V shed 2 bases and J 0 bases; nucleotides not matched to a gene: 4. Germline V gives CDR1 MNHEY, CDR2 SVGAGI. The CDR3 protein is CASSYRQRGGSYNEQFF. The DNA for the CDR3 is TGTGCCAGCAGTTACCGGCAGCGGGGGGGCTCCTACAATGAGCAGTTCTTC.

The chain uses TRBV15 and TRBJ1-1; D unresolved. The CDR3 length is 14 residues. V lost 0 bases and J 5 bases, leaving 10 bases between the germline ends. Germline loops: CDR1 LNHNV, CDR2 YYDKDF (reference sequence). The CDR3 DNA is TGTGCCACCAGCAGAGAGGGAAGAGGGACTGAAGCTTTCTTT. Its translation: CATSREGRGTEAFF.

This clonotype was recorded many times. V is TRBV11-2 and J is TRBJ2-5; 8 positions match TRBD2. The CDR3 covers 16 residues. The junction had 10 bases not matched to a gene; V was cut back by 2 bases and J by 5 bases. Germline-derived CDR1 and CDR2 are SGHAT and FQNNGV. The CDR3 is CASSLPTGGPEETQYF. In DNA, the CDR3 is TGTGCCAGCAGCTTACCCACGGGGGGGCCAGAGGAGACCCAGTACTTC.

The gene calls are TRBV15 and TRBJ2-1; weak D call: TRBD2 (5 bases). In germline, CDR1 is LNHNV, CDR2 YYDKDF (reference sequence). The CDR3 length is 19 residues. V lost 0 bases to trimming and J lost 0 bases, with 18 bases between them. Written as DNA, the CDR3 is TGTGCCACCAGCAGAGATCCCCTCCAAAGCGGAAGCTCCTACAATGAGCAGTTCTTC. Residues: CATSRDPLQSGSSYNEQFF.

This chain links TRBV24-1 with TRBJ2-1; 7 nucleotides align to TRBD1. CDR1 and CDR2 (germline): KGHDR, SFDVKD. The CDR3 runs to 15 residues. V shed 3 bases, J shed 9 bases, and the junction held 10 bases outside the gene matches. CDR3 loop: CATSDDDRARGEQFF. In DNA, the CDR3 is TGTGCCACCAGTGATGACGACAGGGCGAGGGGTGAGCAGTTCTTC.

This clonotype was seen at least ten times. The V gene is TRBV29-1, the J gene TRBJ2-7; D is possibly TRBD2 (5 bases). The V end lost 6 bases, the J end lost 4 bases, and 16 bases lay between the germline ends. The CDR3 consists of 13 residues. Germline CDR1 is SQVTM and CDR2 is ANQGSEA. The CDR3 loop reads CSVEEESPYEQYF. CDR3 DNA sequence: TGCAGCGTAGAGGAGGAGAGCCCTTACGAGCAGTACTTC.

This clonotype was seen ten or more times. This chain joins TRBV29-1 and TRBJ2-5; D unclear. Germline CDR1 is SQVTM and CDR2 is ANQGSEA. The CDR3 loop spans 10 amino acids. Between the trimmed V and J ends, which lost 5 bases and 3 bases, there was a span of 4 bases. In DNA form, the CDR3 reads TGCAGCGTTCTGGAAGAGACCCAGTACTTC. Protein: CSVLEETQYF.

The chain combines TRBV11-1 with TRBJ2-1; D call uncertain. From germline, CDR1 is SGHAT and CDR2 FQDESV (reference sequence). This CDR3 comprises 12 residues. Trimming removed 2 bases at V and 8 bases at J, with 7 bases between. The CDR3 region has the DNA TGTGCCAGCAGCTTACTCCCCTATGAGCAGTTCTTC. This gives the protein CASSLLPYEQFF. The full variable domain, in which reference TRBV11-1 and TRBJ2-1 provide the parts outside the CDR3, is EAEVAQSPRYKITEKSQAVAFWCDPISGHATLYWYRQILGQGPELLVQFQDESVVDDSQLPKDRFSAERLKGVDSTLKIQPAELGDSAMYLCASSLLPYEQFFGPGTRLTVL.

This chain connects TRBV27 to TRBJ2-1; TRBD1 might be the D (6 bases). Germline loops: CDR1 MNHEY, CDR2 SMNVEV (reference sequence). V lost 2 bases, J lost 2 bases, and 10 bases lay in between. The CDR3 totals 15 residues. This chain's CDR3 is CASSLEDRAYNEQFF. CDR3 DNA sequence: TGTGCCAGCAGTTTAGAGGACAGAGCCTACAATGAGCAGTTCTTC.

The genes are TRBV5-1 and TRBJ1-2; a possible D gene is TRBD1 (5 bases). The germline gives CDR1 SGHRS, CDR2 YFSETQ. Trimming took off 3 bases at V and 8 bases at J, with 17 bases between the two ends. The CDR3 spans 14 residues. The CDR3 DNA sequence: TGCGCCAGCAGCTCAAACGGGGCGCAGGACGGCTACACCTTC. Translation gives CASSSNGAQDGYTF.

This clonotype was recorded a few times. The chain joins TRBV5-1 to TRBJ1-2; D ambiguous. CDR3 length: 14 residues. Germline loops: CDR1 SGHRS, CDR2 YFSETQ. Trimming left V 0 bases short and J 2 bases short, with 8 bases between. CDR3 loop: CASSLGTMNYGYTF. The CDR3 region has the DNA TGCGCCAGCAGCTTGGGGACTATGAACTATGGCTACACCTTC. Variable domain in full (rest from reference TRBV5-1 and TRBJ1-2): KAGVTQTPRYLIKTRGQQVTLSCSPISGHRSVSWYQQTPGQGLQFLFEYFSETQRNKGNFPGRFSGRQFSNSRSEMNVSTLELGDSALYLCASSLGTMNYGYTFGSGTRLTVV.

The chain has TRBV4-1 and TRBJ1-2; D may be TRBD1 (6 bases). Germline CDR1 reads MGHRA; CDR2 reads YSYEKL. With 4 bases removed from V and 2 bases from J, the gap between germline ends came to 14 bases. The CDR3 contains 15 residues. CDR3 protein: CASSLRGGLNYGYTF. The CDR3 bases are TGCGCCAGCAGCCTAAGGGGGGGACTAAACTATGGCTACACCTTC.

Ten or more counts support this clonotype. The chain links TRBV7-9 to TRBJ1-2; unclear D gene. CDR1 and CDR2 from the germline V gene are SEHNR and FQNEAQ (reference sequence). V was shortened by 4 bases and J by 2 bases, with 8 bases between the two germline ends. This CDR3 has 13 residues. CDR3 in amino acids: CASSYSENYGYTF. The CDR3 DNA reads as TGTGCCAGCAGCTATTCAGAAAACTATGGCTACACCTTC.

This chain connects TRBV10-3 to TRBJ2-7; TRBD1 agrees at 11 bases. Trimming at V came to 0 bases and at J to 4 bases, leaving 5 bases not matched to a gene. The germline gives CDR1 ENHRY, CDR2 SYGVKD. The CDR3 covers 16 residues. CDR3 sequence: CAISESHGTGGYEQYF. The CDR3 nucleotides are TGTGCCATCAGTGAGTCTCACGGGACAGGGGGGTACGAGCAGTACTTC.

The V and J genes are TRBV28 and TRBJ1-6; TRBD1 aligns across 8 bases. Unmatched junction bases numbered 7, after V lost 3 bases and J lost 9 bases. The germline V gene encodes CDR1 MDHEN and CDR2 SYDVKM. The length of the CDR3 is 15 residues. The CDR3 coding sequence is TGTGCCAGCAGTTTTGGACAGGGTTTAAGTTCACCCCTCCACTTT. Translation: CASSFGQGLSSPLHF.

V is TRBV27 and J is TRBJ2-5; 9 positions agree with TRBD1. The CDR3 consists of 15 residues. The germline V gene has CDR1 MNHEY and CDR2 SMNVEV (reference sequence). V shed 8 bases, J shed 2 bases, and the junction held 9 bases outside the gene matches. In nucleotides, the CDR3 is TGTGCCAGCTCCTCGGCAGGACAGGGGCAAGAGACCCAGTACTTC. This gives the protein CASSSAGQGQETQYF.

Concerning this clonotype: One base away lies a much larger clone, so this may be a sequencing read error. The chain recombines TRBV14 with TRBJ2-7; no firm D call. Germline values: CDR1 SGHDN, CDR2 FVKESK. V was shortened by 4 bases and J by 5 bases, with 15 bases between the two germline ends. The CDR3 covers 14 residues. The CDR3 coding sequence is TGTGCCAGCAGCCCCTGGACCGGCACAGACGAGCAGTACTTC. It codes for CASSPWTGTDEQYF.

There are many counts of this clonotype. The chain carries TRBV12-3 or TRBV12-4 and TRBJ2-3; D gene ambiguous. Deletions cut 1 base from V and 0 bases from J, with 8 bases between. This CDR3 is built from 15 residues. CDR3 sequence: CASSLVVLSTDTQYF. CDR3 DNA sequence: TGTGCCAGCAGTTTAGTGGTTTTAAGCACAGATACGCAGTATTTT.